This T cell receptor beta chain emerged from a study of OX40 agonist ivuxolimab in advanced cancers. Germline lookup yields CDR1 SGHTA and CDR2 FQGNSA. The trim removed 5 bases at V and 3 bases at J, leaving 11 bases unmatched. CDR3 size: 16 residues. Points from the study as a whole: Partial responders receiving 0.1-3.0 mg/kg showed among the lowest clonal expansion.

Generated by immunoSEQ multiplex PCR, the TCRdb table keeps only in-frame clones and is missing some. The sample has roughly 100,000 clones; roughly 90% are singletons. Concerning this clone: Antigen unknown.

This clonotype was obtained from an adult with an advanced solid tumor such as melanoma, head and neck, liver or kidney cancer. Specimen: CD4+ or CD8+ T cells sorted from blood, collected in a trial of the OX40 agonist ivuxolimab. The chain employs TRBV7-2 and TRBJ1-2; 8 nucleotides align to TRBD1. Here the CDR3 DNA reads TGTGCCAGCAGCGTCCGACAGGGGATAGTTGACTATGGCTACACCTTC. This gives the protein CASSVRQGIVDYGYTF.